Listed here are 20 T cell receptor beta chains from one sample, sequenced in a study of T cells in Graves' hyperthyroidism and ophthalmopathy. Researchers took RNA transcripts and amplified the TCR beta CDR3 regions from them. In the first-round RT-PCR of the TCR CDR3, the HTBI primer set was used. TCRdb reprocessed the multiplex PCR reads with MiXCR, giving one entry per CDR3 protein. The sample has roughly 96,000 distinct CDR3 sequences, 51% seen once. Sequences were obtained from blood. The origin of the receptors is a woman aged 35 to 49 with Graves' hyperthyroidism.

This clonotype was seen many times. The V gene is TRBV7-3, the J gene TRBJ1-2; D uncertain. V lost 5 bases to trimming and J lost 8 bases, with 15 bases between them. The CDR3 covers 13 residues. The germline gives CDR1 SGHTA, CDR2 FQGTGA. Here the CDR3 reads CASSHLDSSGYTF. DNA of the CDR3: TGTGCCAGCAGCCACCTTGACTCTTCAGGCTACACCTTC. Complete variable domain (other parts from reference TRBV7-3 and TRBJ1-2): GAGVSQTPSNKVTEKGKYVELRCDPISGHTALYWYRQSLGQGPEFLIYFQGTGAADDSGLPNDRFFAVRPEGSVSTLKIQRTERGDSAVYLCASSHLDSSGYTFGSGTRLTVV.

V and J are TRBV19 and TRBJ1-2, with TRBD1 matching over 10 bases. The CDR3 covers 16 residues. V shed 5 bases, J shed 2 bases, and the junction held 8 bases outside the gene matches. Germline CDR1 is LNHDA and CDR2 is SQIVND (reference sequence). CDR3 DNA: TGTGCCAGTAGTGTCGGGACAGGGGAGGCCAACTATGGCTACACCTTC. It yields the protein CASSVGTGEANYGYTF.

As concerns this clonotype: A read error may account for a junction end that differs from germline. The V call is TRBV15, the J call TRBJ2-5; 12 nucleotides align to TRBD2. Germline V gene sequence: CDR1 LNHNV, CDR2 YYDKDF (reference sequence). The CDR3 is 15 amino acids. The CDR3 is CPTSRQTSGSETQYF. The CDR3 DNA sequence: TGTCCCACCAGCAGGCAGACTAGCGGGAGTGAGACCCAGTACTTC.

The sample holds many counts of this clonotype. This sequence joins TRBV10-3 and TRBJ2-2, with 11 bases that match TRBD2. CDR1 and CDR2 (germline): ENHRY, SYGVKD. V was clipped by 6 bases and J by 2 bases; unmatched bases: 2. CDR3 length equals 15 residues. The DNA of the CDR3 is TGTGCCATCAGGGGGACTAGCGGAAACACCGGGGAGCTGTTTTTT. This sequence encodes CAIRGTSGNTGELFF.

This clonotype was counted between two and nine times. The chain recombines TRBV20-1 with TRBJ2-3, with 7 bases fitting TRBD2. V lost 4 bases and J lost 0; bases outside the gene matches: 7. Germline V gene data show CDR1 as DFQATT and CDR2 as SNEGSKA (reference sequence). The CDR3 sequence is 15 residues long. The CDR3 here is CSATGGMSSTDTQYF. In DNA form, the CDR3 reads TGCAGTGCTACGGGGGGTATGTCTAGCACAGATACGCAGTATTTT.

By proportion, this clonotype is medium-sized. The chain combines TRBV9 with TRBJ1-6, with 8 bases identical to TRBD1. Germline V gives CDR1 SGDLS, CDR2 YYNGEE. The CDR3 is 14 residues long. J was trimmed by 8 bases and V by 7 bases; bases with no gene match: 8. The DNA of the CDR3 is TGTGCCAGCCAGGGGGCGGTTAGAGATTCACCCCTCCACTTT. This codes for CASQGAVRDSPLHF.

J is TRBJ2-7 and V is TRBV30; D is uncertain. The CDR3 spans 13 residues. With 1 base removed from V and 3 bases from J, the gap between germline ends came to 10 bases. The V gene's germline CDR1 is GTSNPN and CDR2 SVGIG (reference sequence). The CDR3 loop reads CAWSGGTGYEQYF. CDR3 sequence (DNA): TGTGCCTGGAGTGGAGGCACCGGCTACGAGCAGTACTTC.

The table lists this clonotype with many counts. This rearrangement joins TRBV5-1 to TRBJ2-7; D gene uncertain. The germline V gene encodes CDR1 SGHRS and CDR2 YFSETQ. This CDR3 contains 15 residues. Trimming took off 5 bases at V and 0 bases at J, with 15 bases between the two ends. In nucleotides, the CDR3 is TGCGCCAGCAGAAGGGCGACGGAGAGCTCCTACGAGCAGTACTTC. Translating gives CASRRATESSYEQYF.

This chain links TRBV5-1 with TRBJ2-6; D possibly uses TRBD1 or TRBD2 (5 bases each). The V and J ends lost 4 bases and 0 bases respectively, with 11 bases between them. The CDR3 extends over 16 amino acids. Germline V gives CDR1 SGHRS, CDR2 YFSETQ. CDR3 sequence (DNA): TGCGCCAGCAGCGGACGGGACCCCTCTGGGGCCAACGTCCTGACTTTC. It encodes CASSGRDPSGANVLTF.

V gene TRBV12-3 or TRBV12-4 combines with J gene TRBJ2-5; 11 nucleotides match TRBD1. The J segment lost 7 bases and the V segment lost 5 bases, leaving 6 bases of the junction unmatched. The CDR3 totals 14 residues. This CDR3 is CASSRDRGRATQYF. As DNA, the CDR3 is TGTGCCAGCAGTCGGGACAGGGGGAGGGCGACCCAGTACTTC.

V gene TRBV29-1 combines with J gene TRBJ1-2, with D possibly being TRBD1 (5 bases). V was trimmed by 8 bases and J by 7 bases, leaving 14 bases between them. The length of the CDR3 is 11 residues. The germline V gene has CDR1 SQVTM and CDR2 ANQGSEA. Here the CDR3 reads CSLVRDGGYTF. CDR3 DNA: TGCAGCTTGGTCAGGGACGGTGGCTACACCTTC.

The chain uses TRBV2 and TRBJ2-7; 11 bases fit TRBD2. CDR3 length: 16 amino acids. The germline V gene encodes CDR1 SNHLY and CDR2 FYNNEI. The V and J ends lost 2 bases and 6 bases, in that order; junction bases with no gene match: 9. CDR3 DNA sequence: TGTGCCAGCAGTGAATCCTTAACTAGCGGGAGTTCCGAGCAGTACTTC. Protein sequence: CASSESLTSGSSEQYF.

CDR3 DNA: TGCAGCGTTGCGACTAGCGGAGAGAACACCGGGGAGCTGTTTTTT. It yields the protein CSVATSGENTGELFF. The chain recombines TRBV29-1 with TRBJ2-2, with TRBD2 matching over 9 bases. The V and J ends lost 4 bases and 1 base, in that order; junction bases with no gene match: 4. The CDR3 extends over 15 amino acids. Per germline, CDR1 SQVTM and CDR2 ANQGSEA.

CDR3 protein: CASSLKWTGGYTF. CDR3 nucleotide sequence: TGTGCCAGCAGCCTAAAATGGACGGGTGGCTACACCTTC. V usage is TRBV7-2 and J usage is TRBJ1-2; no clear D. Trimming took off 5 bases at V and 7 bases at J, with 14 bases between the two ends. This CDR3 comprises 13 residues. Germline V lookup: CDR1 SGHTA, CDR2 FQGNSA. Using reference TRBV7-2 and TRBJ1-2 for the parts outside the CDR3, the full variable domain is GAGVSQSPSNKVTEKGKDVELRCDPISGHTALYWYRQSLGQGLEFLIYFQGNSAPDKSGLPSDRFSAERTGGSVSTLTIQRTQQEDSAVYLCASSLKWTGGYTFGSGTRLTVV.

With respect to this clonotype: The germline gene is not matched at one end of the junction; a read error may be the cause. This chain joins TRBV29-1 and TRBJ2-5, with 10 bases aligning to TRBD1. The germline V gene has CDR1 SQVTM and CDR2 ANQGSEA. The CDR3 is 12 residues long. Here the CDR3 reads CSGWTGGPSPHF. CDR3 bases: TGCAGCGGGTGGACAGGGGGTCCCTCTCCCCACTTC.

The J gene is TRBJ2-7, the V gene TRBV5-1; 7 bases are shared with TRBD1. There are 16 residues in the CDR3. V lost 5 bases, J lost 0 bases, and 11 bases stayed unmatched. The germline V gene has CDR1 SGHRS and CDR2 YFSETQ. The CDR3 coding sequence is TGCGCCAGCAGTTTAGACCGGGACAGAGGCTCCTACGAGCAGTACTTC. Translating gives CASSLDRDRGSYEQYF.

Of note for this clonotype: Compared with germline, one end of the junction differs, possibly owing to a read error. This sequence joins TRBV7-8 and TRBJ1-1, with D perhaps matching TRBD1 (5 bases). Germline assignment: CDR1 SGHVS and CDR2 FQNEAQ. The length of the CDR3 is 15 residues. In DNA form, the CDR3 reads TGTGCCAGCAGCATAACGCGGGGACCGAACCCTGAAGCTTTCTTT. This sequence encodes CASSITRGPNPEAFF.

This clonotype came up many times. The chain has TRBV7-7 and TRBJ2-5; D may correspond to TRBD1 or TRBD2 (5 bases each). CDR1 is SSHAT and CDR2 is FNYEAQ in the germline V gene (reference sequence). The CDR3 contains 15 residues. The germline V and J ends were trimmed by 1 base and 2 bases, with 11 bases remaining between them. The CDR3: CASSLGFREQETQYF. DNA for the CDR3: TGTGCCAGCAGCTTAGGATTCAGGGAGCAAGAGACCCAGTACTTC.

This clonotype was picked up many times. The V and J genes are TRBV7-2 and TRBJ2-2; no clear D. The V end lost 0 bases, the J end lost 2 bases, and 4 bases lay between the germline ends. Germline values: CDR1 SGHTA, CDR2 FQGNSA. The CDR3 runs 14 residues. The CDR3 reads CASSLAYNTGELFF. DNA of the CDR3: TGTGCCAGCAGCTTAGCGTACAACACCGGGGAGCTGTTTTTT.

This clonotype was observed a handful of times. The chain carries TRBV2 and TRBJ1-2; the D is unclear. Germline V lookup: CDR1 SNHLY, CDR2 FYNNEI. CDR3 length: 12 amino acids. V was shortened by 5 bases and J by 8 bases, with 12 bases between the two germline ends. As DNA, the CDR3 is TGTGCCAGCAGTCTTGGGGAGAGGGGCTACACCTTC. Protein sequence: CASSLGERGYTF.